The entry below describes one T cell receptor beta chain. The source of the sample is a study of brain T cells in children with intractable seizures. This table comes from immunoSEQ multiplex PCR, and its TCRdb copy is limited to in-frame clones, with some not included. The repertoire includes 35,000 to 50,000 clones, 90% of them detected once, and just under 6.5% sits in the top ten. V lost 0 bases, J lost 6 bases, and 9 bases lay in between. In germline, CDR1 is MGHRA, CDR2 YSYEKL. The CDR3 extends over 15 amino acids. Patients received at least one anti-epileptic drug before surgery. The origin of this receptor is a girl aged 2 to 10 with tuberous sclerosis and intractable seizures. Sequencing used peripheral blood, obtained at surgery. This chain joins TRBV4-1 and TRBJ1-6, with unresolved D. This CDR3 is CASSQESGVNSPLHF. The CDR3, as DNA: TGCGCCAGCAGCCAAGAATCCGGGGTTAATTCACCCCTCCACTTT.